The 26 T cell receptor beta chains below were found in one sample sequenced in a study of T cell clones after liver transplantation (dated by TCRdb to between 2018 and 2021). The library came from the immunoSEQ multiplex PCR assay. In its TCRdb copy, this immuneACCESS table keeps in-frame sequences only and misses some clones. Where compared with another copy, unresolved V genes explain less than half of these, and the others have no known cause. The sample table records 50,000 to 55,000 clones; about 69% of these occur just once. The ten largest clonotypes hold over 9.5% of the sample. Sequencing was performed on CD4+ T cells from blood, taken approximately 52 months after liver transplant. Receptors were obtained from a human patient who received a liver transplant. Following transplantation, part of the T cell population may be supplied by the graft donor rather than the patient.

J is TRBJ2-1 and V is TRBV7-2, with D uncertain. CDR1 and CDR2 from the germline V gene are SGHTA and FQGNSA. The ends were cut back, 6 bases at V and 2 bases at J, with 11 bases in the middle. The CDR3 sequence is 14 residues long. The CDR3 loop is CASRGSSTYNEQFF. The CDR3 DNA sequence: TGTGCCAGCAGAGGTAGCAGCACCTACAATGAGCAGTTCTTC.

The chain combines TRBV14 with TRBJ2-7; no reliable D call. The CDR3 totals 12 residues. Looked up from germline, CDR1 is SGHDN and CDR2 is FVKESK. Trimming took 1 base from V and 8 from J, leaving 9 bases between them. The DNA of the CDR3 is TGTGCCAGCAGCCAAGGAATTCAGAAGCAGTACTTC. As protein: CASSQGIQKQYF.

The V and J genes are TRBV28 and TRBJ1-2; maybe TRBD1 (5 bases). V lost 5 bases and J 8 bases, leaving 15 bases between the germline ends. The germline V gene encodes CDR1 MDHEN and CDR2 SYDVKM. This CDR3 contains 13 residues. The DNA of the CDR3 is TGTGCCAGCAGTCTTGGGACGTCCCAAGGCTACACCTTC. Its translation: CASSLGTSQGYTF.

Points on this clone: Germline is not matched at one junction end, which may reflect a read error. The rearrangement joins TRBV7-7 to TRBJ2-2; TRBD2 matches 10 bases. The CDR3 contains 14 residues. The germline V gene has CDR1 SSHAT and CDR2 FNYEAQ (reference sequence). This CDR3 is CASSPAGGDGELFF. The CDR3 DNA sequence: TGTGCTAGCAGCCCAGCGGGGGGGGACGGGGAGCTGTTTTTT.

This chain joins TRBV29-1 and TRBJ2-5; perhaps TRBD2 as D (7 bases). V lost 2 bases, J lost 4 bases, and 11 bases lay in between. This CDR3 is 13 amino acids long. From germline, CDR1 is SQVTM and CDR2 ANQGSEA. CDR3 sequence (DNA): TGCAGCGTTGAAAACAGGGAGGGAGAGACCCAGTACTTC. It codes for CSVENREGETQYF.

The rearrangement joins TRBV2 to TRBJ1-6; the match to TRBD1 covers 7 bases. The CDR3 covers 15 residues. CDR1 is SNHLY, CDR2 FYNNEI, per germline. Trimming cost V 7 bases and J 10 bases; bases outside gene matches: 13. CDR3 residues: CASNRDSGGRSPLHF. The CDR3 coding sequence is TGTGCCAGCAACAGGGACTCAGGGGGAAGGTCACCCCTCCACTTT.

Concerning this clone: At one of its ends the junction is not consistent with the germline gene, which may arise from a read error. This chain joins TRBV5-1 and TRBJ2-5; D is undetermined. This CDR3 has 14 residues. CDR1 is SGHRS and CDR2 is YFSETQ in the germline V gene. CDR3: CAISLVQLQETQYF. Written as DNA, the CDR3 is TGCGCCATCAGCTTGGTTCAGCTTCAAGAGACCCAGTACTTC.

CDR3 amino acids: CASRSGQGITGELFF. The CDR3 DNA reads as TGTGCCAGCAGGTCTGGACAGGGGATCACCGGGGAGCTGTTTTTT. The chain is built from TRBV5-4 and TRBJ2-2, with TRBD1 matching 9 bases. The germline V gene encodes CDR1 SGHNT and CDR2 YYREEE (reference sequence). Unmatched junction bases numbered 6, after V lost 5 bases and J lost 4 bases. The CDR3 consists of 15 residues.

This clone was counted many times. The chain links TRBV29-1 to TRBJ2-1, with a tentative D call TRBD2 (5 bases). CDR3 length: 13 amino acids. V shed 8 bases and J shed 9 bases, with 20 bases lying between them. CDR1 is SQVTM, CDR2 ANQGSEA, per germline. The CDR3 region has the DNA TGCAGCTTTTGTGGACTCCTGCTGGGTGAGCAGTTCTTC. It codes for CSFCGLLLGEQFF.

V is TRBV28 and J is TRBJ1-6, with D possibly matching TRBD1 (6 bases). This CDR3 comprises 17 residues. V gave up 5 bases and J gave up 0 bases, with 14 bases separating them. Germline V CDR1 and CDR2: MDHEN, SYDVKM. The CDR3 region has the DNA TGTGCCAGCAGTCCCCCCCGGGGGCGCTCCTATAATTCACCCCTCCACTTT. The encoded protein is CASSPPRGRSYNSPLHF. Full variable domain (remainder filled in from reference TRBV28 and TRBJ1-6): DVKVTQSSRYLVKRTGEKVFLECVQDMDHENMFWYRQDPGLGLRLIYFSYDVKMKEKGDIPEGYSVSREKKERFSLILESASTNQTSMYLCASSPPRGRSYNSPLHFGNGTRLTVT.

This chain connects TRBV30 to TRBJ1-6, with 9 bases identical to TRBD1. V was pared by 2 bases and J by 8 bases, with 7 bases of the junction left unmatched. Germline V gene lookup returns CDR1 GTSNPN and CDR2 SVGIG (reference sequence). The CDR3 loop spans 15 amino acids. The CDR3 region is CAWSWTGDGDSPLHF. CDR3 sequence (DNA): TGTGCCTGGAGTTGGACAGGGGACGGGGATTCACCCCTCCACTTT.

The rearrangement links TRBV27 to TRBJ2-2, with 7 bases aligning to TRBD1. CDR3 length: 15 amino acids. The V and J ends lost 2 bases and 0 bases, in that order; junction bases with no gene match: 0. Germline CDR1 MNHEY, CDR2 SMNVEV (reference sequence). The CDR3 DNA is TGTGCCAGCAGTTTAGACAGGGCGAACACCGGGGAGCTGTTTTTT. It yields the protein CASSLDRANTGELFF.

This clone was seen a single time. The V and J genes are TRBV7-8 and TRBJ2-3, with 9 positions matching TRBD2. Germline V gene lookup returns CDR1 SGHVS and CDR2 FQNEAQ. The V and J ends lost 2 bases and 6 bases, in that order; junction bases with no gene match: 21. The length of the CDR3 is 20 residues. This CDR3 reads CASSLRRGSQRGARGDTQYF. The CDR3 DNA reads TGTGCCAGCAGCTTAAGGCGGGGTAGTCAGCGGGGGGCCAGAGGGGATACGCAGTATTTT.

The chain couples TRBV10-1 to TRBJ1-1; the D is unclear. Between the trimmed V and J ends, which lost 5 bases and 0 bases, there was a span of 13 bases. Germline V gene data show CDR1 as WNHNN and CDR2 as SYGVQD (reference sequence). The CDR3 spans 15 residues. The CDR3 bases are TGCGCCAGCAGTCGGTCAGGAGGATTGAACACTGAAGCTTTCTTT. Translating gives CASSRSGGLNTEAFF.

This clone was detected a few times. The rearrangement links TRBV29-1 to TRBJ1-1, with 9 bases fitting TRBD1. Trimming at V came to 6 bases and at J to 3 bases, leaving 5 bases not matched to a gene. The germline V gene has CDR1 SQVTM and CDR2 ANQGSEA. This CDR3 contains 13 residues. The CDR3 nucleotides are TGCAGCGTGACAGGGGGGATTGACACTGAAGCTTTCTTT. This sequence encodes CSVTGGIDTEAFF.

The V gene is TRBV28, the J gene TRBJ2-2, with 10 bases lining up with TRBD1. The CDR3 is 13 amino acids. V was pared by 8 bases and J by 6 bases, with 3 bases of the junction left unmatched. Germline CDR1 MDHEN, CDR2 SYDVKM. The CDR3 region is CASRQGASGELFF. CDR3 nucleotide sequence: TGTGCCAGCCGACAGGGGGCGTCCGGGGAGCTGTTTTTT.

The gene calls are TRBV5-1 and TRBJ2-1; TRBD2 matches 12 bases. The germline gives CDR1 SGHRS, CDR2 YFSETQ. With 0 bases clipped from V and 7 bases from J, the junction kept 11 bases outside the gene matches. The CDR3 sequence is 18 residues long. CDR3 coding DNA: TGCGCCAGCAGCTTGGATTTCCTAGCGGGGGGGCGGCGGAATGAGCAGTTCTTC. Translating it yields CASSLDFLAGGRRNEQFF.

This clone occurred a few times. The chain joins TRBV19 to TRBJ1-1; 7 bases are shared with TRBD1. The CDR3 consists of 15 residues. The V gene's germline CDR1 is LNHDA and CDR2 SQIVND (reference sequence). The V gene end was trimmed by 6 bases and the J gene end by 5 bases; junction bases not matched to a gene: 12. The CDR3 reads CASRISRGWYTEAFF. In DNA, the CDR3 is TGTGCCAGTAGGATTAGCAGGGGGTGGTATACTGAAGCTTTCTTT.

This chain uses TRBV4-1 with TRBJ1-3, with D possibly TRBD1 on 5 matching bases. The CDR3 runs 15 residues. The germline V gene has CDR1 MGHRA and CDR2 YSYEKL. V was clipped by 1 base and J by 4 bases, with 11 bases between them. CDR3 amino acids: CASSQVPGRGNTIYF. CDR3 nucleotides: TGCGCCAGCAGCCAAGTGCCAGGGCGAGGAAACACCATATATTTT.

This clone occurred a few times. The chain carries TRBV5-1 and TRBJ2-2; D is ambiguous. Trimming removed 1 base from V and 7 bases from J, with 5 bases in between. Germline V CDR1 and CDR2: SGHRS, YFSETQ. The CDR3 loop spans 12 amino acids. The CDR3 DNA reads TGCGCCAGCAGCTTGACGGGCGGGGAGCTGTTTTTT. Its translation is CASSLTGGELFF.

The chain combines TRBV28 with TRBJ2-3, with 9 positions matching TRBD1. Germline loops: CDR1 MDHEN, CDR2 SYDVKM. CDR3 size: 15 residues. The V and J ends lost 5 bases and 0 bases, in that order; junction bases with no gene match: 3. The CDR3 DNA reads TGTGCCAGCAGTCTCGGGACAGGGAGCACAGATACGCAGTATTTT. It yields the protein CASSLGTGSTDTQYF.

This clone has only a few counts. This chain connects TRBV21-1 to TRBJ2-7. TRBV21-1 is tagged as a pseudogene. This CDR3 contains 17 residues. The chain's CDR3 is CASSKCKIIGTPHEQYF. The CDR3 DNA reads as TGTGCCAGCAGCAAATGCAAAATTATCGGGACGCCGCACGAGCAGTACTTC.

The chain combines TRBV19 with TRBJ1-2, with 7 bases identical to TRBD1. The CDR3 has 12 amino acids. CDR1 and CDR2 from the germline V gene are LNHDA and SQIVND (reference sequence). J gave up 11 bases and V 1 base, and 4 bases lay outside the gene matches. This chain's CDR3 is CASSIGQGGYTF. In DNA, the CDR3 is TGTGCCAGTAGTATAGGACAGGGAGGTTACACCTTC.

This clone appeared a few times. The rearrangement uses TRBV7-2 and TRBJ2-1; TRBD2 aligns across 8 bases. Germline loops: CDR1 SGHTA, CDR2 FQGNSA. The CDR3 spans 15 residues. The V segment lost 1 base and the J segment 7 bases; nucleotides outside the gene matches: 6. In nucleotides, the CDR3 is TGTGCCAGCAGCTTAGTGTCGGGGGGGATAAATGAGCAGTTCTTC. It translates to CASSLVSGGINEQFF.

The rearrangement links TRBV7-2 to TRBJ2-5; 10 bases line up with TRBD2. The trim removed 5 bases at V and 2 bases at J, leaving 5 bases unmatched. The germline V gene has CDR1 SGHTA and CDR2 FQGNSA. This CDR3 has 15 amino acids. The CDR3 DNA reads as TGTGCCAGCAGCCCATCGGGACTAGCGCAAGAGACCCAGTACTTC. Its protein product is CASSPSGLAQETQYF.

The chain has TRBV2 and TRBJ2-7, with 11 bases aligning to TRBD1. Per the germline V gene, CDR1 is SNHLY and CDR2 is FYNNEI. The CDR3 spans 13 residues. V shed 7 bases, J shed 4 bases, and the junction held 3 bases outside the gene matches. The CDR3 nucleotides are TGTGCCAGCAAGTGGGACAGGGGGTACGAGCAGTACTTC. It is translated as CASKWDRGYEQYF.